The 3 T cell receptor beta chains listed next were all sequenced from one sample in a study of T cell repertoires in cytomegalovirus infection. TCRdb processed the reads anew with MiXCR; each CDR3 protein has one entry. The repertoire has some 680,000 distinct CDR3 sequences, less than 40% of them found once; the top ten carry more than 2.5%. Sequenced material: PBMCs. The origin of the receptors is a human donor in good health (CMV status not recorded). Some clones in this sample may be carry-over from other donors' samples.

CDR3 in amino acids: CATSKTGTGERETQYF. CDR3 nucleotides: TGTGCCACCAGTAAAACCGGGACAGGGGAACGAGAGACCCAGTACTTC. The chain is built from TRBV15 and TRBJ2-5; 10 nucleotides align to TRBD1. CDR3 length: 16 amino acids. CDR1 is LNHNV and CDR2 is YYDKDF in the germline V gene (reference sequence). With V trimmed by 6 bases and J by 4 bases, 11 bases remained unmatched.

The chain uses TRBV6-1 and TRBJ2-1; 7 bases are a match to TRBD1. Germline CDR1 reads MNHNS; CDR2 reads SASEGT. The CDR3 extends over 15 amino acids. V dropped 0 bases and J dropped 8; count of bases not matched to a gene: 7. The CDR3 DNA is TGTGCCAGCAGTGAAGCTTGGACAGGTCATGATGAGCAGTTCTTC. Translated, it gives CASSEAWTGHDEQFF.

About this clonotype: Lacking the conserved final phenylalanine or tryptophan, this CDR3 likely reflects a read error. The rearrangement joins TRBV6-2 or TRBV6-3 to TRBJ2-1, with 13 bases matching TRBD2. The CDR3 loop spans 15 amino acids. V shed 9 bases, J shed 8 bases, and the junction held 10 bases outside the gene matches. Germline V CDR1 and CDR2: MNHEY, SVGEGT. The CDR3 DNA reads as TGTGCCAGTCGAAAACTAGCGGGAGGGGCGGATGAGCAGTTCTTA. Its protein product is CASRKLAGGADEQFL.